This T cell receptor beta chain was identified in a study of blood T cell repertoires in COVID-19. Study-level background: The cDNA or gDNA used as material had been derived from T cells, B-cell-depleted T cells, or PBMCs.

The repertoire was sequenced with immunoSEQ multiplex PCR; TCRdb's copy has only in-frame clones and lacks some. The repertoire holds some 240,000 clones, with around 84% as singletons. The CDR3 is 12 amino acids. Per germline, CDR1 MNHEY and CDR2 SVGAGI. After removal of 6 bases from V and 8 bases from J, the junction contained 3 bases not matched to a gene. This clonotype was sampled from a woman between 35 and 50 years old who had recovered from COVID-19. The chain couples TRBV6-5 to TRBJ1-4, with 7 bases fitting TRBD1. The sequencing sample was made of peripheral blood. Written as DNA, the CDR3 is TGTGCCAGCAGGTCACAGGGGGAAAAACTGTTTTTT. It specifies CASRSQGEKLFF.